These 17 T cell receptor beta chains came from one sample sequenced in a study of CD8 T cells in ankylosing spondylitis. MiXCR, run by TCRdb on the 5' RACE reads, gives a single entry per CDR3 protein. The repertoire holds approximately 24,000 distinct CDR3 sequences, with roughly 2.5% as singletons. The specimen sequenced was blood, either unsorted or a sorted T cell fraction (not recorded which). The receptor source for this set is a female donor with ankylosing spondylitis or in good health (not recorded which).

This clonotype was seen at least ten times. CDR3 in DNA: TGTGCCAGCAGCGTAGAGGGCAATGAGCAGTTCTTC. Translating it yields CASSVEGNEQFF. The chain links TRBV9 to TRBJ2-1; unclear D gene. This CDR3 contains 12 residues. Looked up from germline, CDR1 is SGDLS and CDR2 is YYNGEE. V was clipped by 0 bases and J by 6 bases, with 4 bases between them. Using reference TRBV9 and TRBJ2-1 for the parts outside the CDR3, the full variable domain is DSGVTQTPKHLITATGQRVTLRCSPRSGDLSVYWYQQSLDQGLQFLIQYYNGEERAKGNILERFSAQQFPDLHSELNLSSLELGDSALYFCASSVEGNEQFFGPGTRLTVL.

This clonotype occurred many times. V and J are TRBV9 and TRBJ1-3; D remains unclear. Trimming removed 1 base from V and 0 bases from J, with 5 bases in between. This CDR3 has 14 residues. Looked up from germline, CDR1 is SGDLS and CDR2 is YYNGEE. The CDR3 DNA reads as TGTGCCAGCAGCGTAAGCGACTCTGGAAACACCATATATTTT. Translating gives CASSVSDSGNTIYF.

This clonotype was detected many times. V gene TRBV9 combines with J gene TRBJ2-2; D not resolved. Per germline, CDR1 SGDLS and CDR2 YYNGEE. V was shortened by 0 bases and J by 8 bases, with 11 bases between the two germline ends. The CDR3 runs to 14 residues. The CDR3 spells CASSVGITSGELFF. In nucleotides, the CDR3 is TGTGCCAGCAGCGTAGGCATTACGTCTGGGGAGCTGTTTTTT. Together with reference TRBV9 and TRBJ2-2, the CDR3 gives the full variable domain: DSGVTQTPKHLITATGQRVTLRCSPRSGDLSVYWYQQSLDQGLQFLIQYYNGEERAKGNILERFSAQQFPDLHSELNLSSLELGDSALYFCASSVGITSGELFFGEGSRLTVL.

This clonotype was observed many times. The chain has TRBV9 and TRBJ2-7; 12 nucleotides match TRBD1. Trimming removed 4 bases from V and 7 bases from J; junction bases left unmatched: 9. This CDR3 has 15 residues. Germline CDR1 SGDLS, CDR2 YYNGEE. CDR3 in DNA: TGTGCCAGCAGCCGAGAGGGACAGGGGGCAAAAGAGCAGTACTTC. The encoded protein is CASSREGQGAKEQYF.

The CDR3 DNA is TGTGCCAGCAGCGTAGTAATGACATCGAACACCGGGGAGCTGTTTTTT. Its translation: CASSVVMTSNTGELFF. The chain uses TRBV9 and TRBJ2-2; unclear D gene. V shed 0 bases and J shed 0 bases, with 9 bases lying between them. The CDR3 totals 16 residues. Germline CDR1 SGDLS, CDR2 YYNGEE.

The sample holds many counts of this clonotype. The chain combines TRBV9 with TRBJ2-5; TRBD2 matches 10 bases. V lost 3 bases and J lost 5; bases outside the gene matches: 13. This CDR3 is 17 amino acids long. Germline lookup yields CDR1 SGDLS and CDR2 YYNGEE. CDR3 protein: CASSEGTSENLWETQYF. CDR3 DNA sequence: TGTGCCAGCAGCGAGGGGACTAGCGAAAACCTGTGGGAGACCCAGTACTTC. Filled out from reference TRBV9 and TRBJ2-5, the complete variable domain reads DSGVTQTPKHLITATGQRVTLRCSPRSGDLSVYWYQQSLDQGLQFLIQYYNGEERAKGNILERFSAQQFPDLHSELNLSSLELGDSALYFCASSEGTSENLWETQYFGPGTRLLVL.

There are many counts of this clonotype. The CDR3 spells CASSPRKESGELFF. For the CDR3, the DNA is TGTGCCAGCAGCCCCCGAAAGGAGTCCGGGGAGCTGTTTTTT. The chain combines TRBV9 with TRBJ2-2; D gene uncertain. CDR3 length: 14 amino acids. CDR1 SGDLS and CDR2 YYNGEE come from the germline V gene. Trimming left V 4 bases short and J 6 bases short, with 13 bases between.

This clonotype was detected ten times or more. This chain uses TRBV9 with TRBJ2-2; 7 nucleotides match TRBD1. The germline gives CDR1 SGDLS, CDR2 YYNGEE. Germline trimming cut 1 base from V and 5 bases from J; bases unmatched to any gene: 5. The CDR3 consists of 15 residues. Here the CDR3 reads CASSVRQGKTGELFF. The CDR3 DNA sequence: TGTGCCAGCAGCGTACGACAGGGTAAAACCGGGGAGCTGTTTTTT.

This clonotype showed up many times. The gene calls are TRBV9 and TRBJ1-5, with D uncertain. CDR1 SGDLS and CDR2 YYNGEE come from the germline V gene. This CDR3 has 14 residues. Deletions cut 0 bases from V and 5 bases from J, with 9 bases between. CDR3 residues: CASSVGEGYQPQHF. CDR3 sequence (DNA): TGTGCCAGCAGCGTAGGGGAGGGCTATCAGCCCCAGCATTTT.

This clonotype was seen repeatedly, ten times or more. V usage is TRBV9 and J usage is TRBJ1-2; 9 nucleotides match TRBD1. Germline lookup yields CDR1 SGDLS and CDR2 YYNGEE. The CDR3 is 14 amino acids. Trimming took 4 bases from V and 8 from J; bases not matched to a gene: 9. CDR3 DNA sequence: TGTGCCAGCAGCCCTGAGCTGACAGGGGGAGGCTACACCTTC. Translated: CASSPELTGGGYTF.

Judged by abundance, this clonotype is medium-sized. V and J are TRBV9 and TRBJ2-1, with D uncertain. The V gene's germline CDR1 is SGDLS and CDR2 YYNGEE. Deletions cut 0 bases from V and 5 bases from J, with 6 bases between. This CDR3 has 13 amino acids. This CDR3 is CASSVVGNNEQFF. The CDR3 nucleotides read TGTGCCAGCAGCGTAGTCGGAAACAATGAGCAGTTCTTC.

This clonotype was seen repeatedly, ten times or more. The J gene is TRBJ2-2, the V gene TRBV9; tentative D call: TRBD2 (7 bases). The germline CDR1 and CDR2 sequences are SGDLS and YYNGEE. V lost 3 bases to trimming and J lost 1 base, with 19 bases between them. This CDR3 comprises 18 residues. In nucleotides, the CDR3 is TGTGCCAGCAGCGCCGGAAAGGGGGGGGGAAGGAACACCGGGGAGCTGTTTTTT. Translated: CASSAGKGGGRNTGELFF.

This clonotype has at least ten counts. The rearrangement uses TRBV9 and TRBJ2-2; 9 bases agree with TRBD2. The CDR3 consists of 19 residues. Trimming took 0 bases from V and 1 from J; bases not matched to a gene: 10. Germline assignment: CDR1 SGDLS and CDR2 YYNGEE. The chain's CDR3 is CASSVGLAEPNGNTGELFF. Written as DNA, the CDR3 is TGTGCCAGCAGCGTAGGACTAGCGGAACCCAATGGGAACACCGGGGAGCTGTTTTTT.

V and J are TRBV9 and TRBJ2-1; no firm D call. This CDR3 comprises 15 residues. The V gene's germline CDR1 is SGDLS and CDR2 YYNGEE. Trimming left V 0 bases short and J 0 bases short, with 7 bases between. CDR3 residues: CASSVGVTSYNEQFF. DNA of the CDR3: TGTGCCAGCAGCGTAGGCGTTACCTCCTACAATGAGCAGTTCTTC.

Many counts were recorded for this clonotype. CDR3 sequence: CASSIRDSWDTQYF. The CDR3, as DNA: TGTGCCAGCAGCATCCGGGACAGTTGGGATACGCAGTATTTT. The genes are TRBV9 and TRBJ2-3; TRBD1 aligns across 7 bases. CDR3 length: 14 residues. The trim removed 4 bases at V and 6 bases at J, leaving 8 bases unmatched. The germline V gene has CDR1 SGDLS and CDR2 YYNGEE. Looking up the rest from reference TRBV9 and TRBJ2-3 gives the full variable domain: DSGVTQTPKHLITATGQRVTLRCSPRSGDLSVYWYQQSLDQGLQFLIQYYNGEERAKGNILERFSAQQFPDLHSELNLSSLELGDSALYFCASSIRDSWDTQYFGPGTRLTVL.

This clonotype was observed at least ten times. The chain combines TRBV9 with TRBJ1-3; D is possibly TRBD1 (5 bases). Trimming shortened V by 0 bases and J by 2 bases, and 15 bases separated the two germline ends. Germline V gene data show CDR1 as SGDLS and CDR2 as YYNGEE. This CDR3 is 17 amino acids long. The CDR3 DNA sequence: TGTGCCAGCAGCGTAGCGGACACCCCGACTACTGGAAACACCATATATTTT. Translation gives CASSVADTPTTGNTIYF.

By proportion, this clonotype is medium-sized (0.01 to 0.1%). The chain combines TRBV9 with TRBJ2-7, with unresolved D. The CDR3 loop spans 14 amino acids. Germline V lookup: CDR1 SGDLS, CDR2 YYNGEE. Between the trimmed V and J ends, which lost 0 bases and 2 bases, there was a span of 9 bases. The CDR3 nucleotides are TGTGCCAGCAGCGTAGGGATAGTGCCCTACGAGCAGTACTTC. Translating gives CASSVGIVPYEQYF.